This T cell receptor beta chain came from a study of response to subunit inactivated influenza vaccine. Study-wide results and caveats: The authors suggested that every seasonal influenza vaccination recruits few new T cells.

The trim removed 1 base at V and 7 bases at J, leaving 7 bases unmatched. There are 16 residues in the CDR3. TCRdb re-derived calls from the RT-PCR reads in MiXCR, one entry per CDR3 protein. The sample yields approximately 700,000 distinct CDR3 sequences, approximately 15% seen once. Turning to this clonotype: Its antigen is still unknown.

The chain is built from TRBV12-3 or TRBV12-4 and TRBJ2-5; 12 nucleotides agree with TRBD2. This receptor was taken from a man between 50 and 59 years old who received an inactivated influenza vaccine. Sample: PBMCs from blood, taken around 14 days before vaccination. For the CDR3, the DNA is TGTGCCAGCAGTTTAGGACTAGCGGGGGAACTAGTGACCCAGTACTTC. As protein: CASSLGLAGELVTQYF.